This section outlines one T cell receptor beta chain sequence together with its context. The sample holds other DNA sequences that translate to the same CDR3. CDR3 length: 15 residues. V lost 1 base and J 2 bases, leaving 12 bases between the germline ends. CDR1 and CDR2 from the germline V gene are SGHVS and FNYEAQ. These data belong to a study of blood T cell repertoires in COVID-19. About the study: Donors in the United States, Italy and Spain gave samples during acute or convalescent COVID-19. The analysed material was cDNA or gDNA that came from T cells, B-cell-depleted T cells, or PBMCs.

Assay used: immunoSEQ multiplex PCR; TCRdb lists only in-frame clones, some missing. The table records 150,000 to 200,000 clones, 60% to 85% of them present only once. The chain couples TRBV7-6 to TRBJ2-7, with a possible D match to TRBD1 (7 bases). The sample was peripheral blood. The sequence was collected from a man between 65 and 85 years old with acute or convalescent COVID-19. The DNA of the CDR3 is TGTGCCAGCAGCTTAGAGGCAGGGGGGACCTACGAGCAGTACTTC. Amino acid sequence: CASSLEAGGTYEQYF.